The next 26 T cell receptor beta chains were all read from a single sample in a study of blood T cell repertoires in COVID-19. Data came from immunoSEQ multiplex PCR; TCRdb stores just in-frame clones and leaves some out. This sample has 150,000 to 200,000 clones; over 85% occur once, and the top ten carry roughly a sixth. Sequencing was done on a sample of peripheral blood. The receptors here all came from a man aged 60 to 69 with active or convalescent COVID-19.

This rearrangement joins TRBV6-5 to TRBJ1-2; tentative D call: TRBD1 (5 bases). V was shortened by 0 bases and J by 4 bases, with 15 bases between the two germline ends. Germline V gene sequence: CDR1 MNHEY, CDR2 SVGAGI. This CDR3 contains 16 residues. This CDR3 is CASSYSFGGSGYGYTF. The CDR3 DNA is TGTGCCAGCAGTTACTCGTTTGGGGGGTCAGGCTATGGCTACACCTTC.

The sample holds one count of this clone. V gene TRBV5-1 combines with J gene TRBJ1-2, with D possibly TRBD1 on 6 matching bases. This CDR3 comprises 14 residues. The V and J ends lost 0 bases and 5 bases respectively, with 11 bases between them. Germline-derived CDR1 and CDR2 are SGHRS and YFSETQ. In DNA, the CDR3 is TGCGCCAGCAGCTTGGATGGGGGCGCATATGGCTACACCTTC. It codes for CASSLDGGAYGYTF.

The chain links TRBV5-4 to TRBJ1-1, with TRBD1 identical over 7 bases. V gave up 7 bases and J gave up 4 bases; unmatched junction bases: 7. Germline lookup yields CDR1 SGHNT and CDR2 YYREEE (reference sequence). The CDR3 loop spans 13 amino acids. The CDR3 DNA reads as TGTGCCAGCTACAGGCAGGGGGGCACTGAAGCTTTCTTT. Its protein product is CASYRQGGTEAFF.

The genes are TRBV10-1 and TRBJ1-1; D perhaps matches TRBD1 (5 bases). This CDR3 comprises 17 residues. Trimming removed 3 bases at V and 4 bases at J, with 21 bases between. Germline CDR1 WNHNN, CDR2 SYGVQD (reference sequence). The chain's CDR3 is CASSDPRGEKGFTEAFF. The CDR3 DNA follows: TGCGCCAGCAGTGACCCGCGGGGAGAAAAGGGGTTCACTGAAGCTTTCTTT.

The chain couples TRBV5-1 to TRBJ2-1; 9 bases match TRBD1. The CDR3 is 14 residues long. Germline loops: CDR1 SGHRS, CDR2 YFSETQ. Trimming removed 4 bases from V and 8 bases from J; junction bases left unmatched: 7. The CDR3: CASSQGQGSDEQFF. In nucleotides, the CDR3 is TGCGCCAGCAGCCAGGGACAGGGATCGGATGAGCAGTTCTTC.

The V call is TRBV15, the J call TRBJ1-2; the D is unclear. This CDR3 spans 15 amino acids. Trimming left V 1 base short and J 4 bases short, with 13 bases between. Germline V gene sequence: CDR1 LNHNV, CDR2 YYDKDF (reference sequence). The CDR3, as DNA: TGTGCCACCAGCAGAGCTGGCACCACGCTCTATGGCTACACCTTC. This sequence encodes CATSRAGTTLYGYTF. Full variable domain (missing parts from reference TRBV15 and TRBJ1-2): DAMVIQNPRYQVTQFGKPVTLSCSQTLNHNVMYWYQQKSSQAPKLLFHYYDKDFNNEADTPDNFQSRRPNTSFCFLDIRSPGLGDTAMYLCATSRAGTTLYGYTFGSGTRLTVV.

J is TRBJ2-2 and V is TRBV5-1; D possibly corresponds to TRBD2 (6 bases). Between the trimmed V and J ends, which lost 5 bases and 4 bases, there was a span of 15 bases. Germline assignment: CDR1 SGHRS and CDR2 YFSETQ. This CDR3 comprises 15 residues. In nucleotides, the CDR3 is TGCGCCAGCAGGTCGGAGGGGTCGGGCACCGGGGAGCTGTTTTTT. Amino acid sequence: CASRSEGSGTGELFF.

The chain uses TRBV5-4 and TRBJ1-1, with 9 bases identical to TRBD1. The CDR3 spans 16 residues. V gave up 1 base and J gave up 10 bases; unmatched junction bases: 14. Germline V gene data show CDR1 as SGHNT and CDR2 as YYREEE (reference sequence). The CDR3 is CASSLREGQGVRRAFF. The CDR3 DNA reads TGTGCCAGCAGCTTGAGGGAGGGACAGGGAGTTCGTCGAGCTTTCTTT.

V is TRBV5-1 and J is TRBJ1-1; 8 nucleotides line up with TRBD1. The germline V gene encodes CDR1 SGHRS and CDR2 YFSETQ. The CDR3 is 15 amino acids. V was pared by 0 bases and J by 1 base, with 2 bases of the junction left unmatched. CDR3 DNA: TGCGCCAGCAGCTTGGGTACAGGGGGGAACACTGAAGCTTTCTTT. Amino acid sequence: CASSLGTGGNTEAFF.

The chain employs TRBV6-4 and TRBJ2-4, with 8 positions matching TRBD2. The CDR3 runs 16 residues. V lost 3 bases to trimming and J lost 9 bases; unmatched junction nucleotides: 13. The germline V gene has CDR1 MRHNA and CDR2 SNTAGT. The chain's CDR3 is CASSEVGYGRGSIQYF. For the CDR3, the DNA is TGTGCCAGCAGTGAAGTCGGTTACGGGAGGGGTAGCATTCAGTACTTC.

The chain links TRBV6-1 to TRBJ2-7, with 7 nucleotides matching TRBD1. The length of the CDR3 is 17 residues. CDR1 is MNHNS and CDR2 is SASEGT in the germline V gene. The junction had 10 bases not matched to a gene; V was cut back by 0 bases and J by 2 bases. CDR3: CASSEAAGTAIAYEQYF. CDR3 nucleotides: TGTGCCAGCAGTGAAGCTGCCGGGACAGCGATAGCCTACGAGCAGTACTTC.

V is TRBV7-6 and J is TRBJ1-1, with TRBD1 as a possible D gene (6 bases). There are 16 residues in the CDR3. The V and J ends lost 5 bases and 1 base respectively, with 17 bases between them. CDR1 SGHVS and CDR2 FNYEAQ come from the germline V gene. The CDR3 sequence: CASSPPQGMTNTEAFF. CDR3 coding DNA: TGTGCCAGCAGCCCACCACAGGGAATGACGAACACTGAAGCTTTCTTT.

This chain uses TRBV28 with TRBJ2-1, with a weak D call TRBD2 (5 bases). The CDR3 runs to 15 residues. V was pared by 4 bases and J by 3 bases, with 13 bases between. In germline, CDR1 is MDHEN, CDR2 SYDVKM. The DNA of the CDR3 is TGTGCCAGCAGTTCCAGCGGTACCGACTACAATGAGCAGTTCTTC. Its protein is CASSSSGTDYNEQFF.

The chain links TRBV2 to TRBJ1-1; no clear D gene. V lost 6 bases to trimming and J lost 10 bases, with 18 bases between them. This CDR3 is 13 amino acids long. In germline, CDR1 is SNHLY, CDR2 FYNNEI. CDR3 sequence: CASRAEPLYGAFF. In DNA, the CDR3 is TGTGCCAGCAGAGCGGAGCCCCTGTACGGAGCTTTCTTT.

The chain's CDR3 is CASSLLDSGTPSGNEQFF. CDR3 in DNA: TGCGCCAGCAGTCTCCTGGATTCCGGGACTCCATCGGGCAATGAGCAGTTCTTC. The chain is built from TRBV10-2 and TRBJ2-1; D is possibly TRBD2 (6 bases). This CDR3 has 18 amino acids. CDR1 WSHSY and CDR2 SAAADI come from the germline V gene. V lost 5 bases and J lost 6, with 26 bases in between.

The CDR3 nucleotides are TGTGCCAGCAGCGTGGGACAGAATAATTCACCCCTCCACTTT. Protein product: CASSVGQNNSPLHF. This rearrangement joins TRBV5-4 to TRBJ1-6; 7 bases align to TRBD1. Germline-derived CDR1 and CDR2 are SGHNT and YYREEE (reference sequence). The CDR3 loop spans 14 amino acids. J gave up 5 bases and V 4 bases, and 3 bases lay outside the gene matches.

V and J are TRBV6-5 and TRBJ2-7, with 8 nucleotides matching TRBD2. The CDR3 loop spans 15 amino acids. Germline assignment: CDR1 MNHEY and CDR2 SVGAGI. Trimming cost V 5 bases and J 2 bases; bases outside gene matches: 8. DNA of the CDR3: TGTGCCAGCAGTAGCGGGGGCGCACGGACCTACGAGCAGTACTTC. Translating it yields CASSSGGARTYEQYF.

The rearrangement uses TRBV5-1 and TRBJ2-2, with 7 bases identical to TRBD2. This CDR3 spans 14 amino acids. Per the germline V gene, CDR1 is SGHRS and CDR2 is YFSETQ. Trimming took 0 bases from V and 5 from J; bases not matched to a gene: 1. The CDR3: CASSLAGGTGELFF. The CDR3 nucleotides read TGCGCCAGCAGCTTGGCCGGGGGGACCGGGGAGCTGTTTTTT.

The J gene is TRBJ1-5, the V gene TRBV19, with 8 bases that match TRBD1. There are 17 residues in the CDR3. V was clipped by 5 bases and J by 4 bases; unmatched bases: 13. The germline gives CDR1 LNHDA, CDR2 SQIVND (reference sequence). The CDR3 loop is CASSLITGTGFNQPQHF. The DNA for the CDR3 is TGTGCCAGTAGTTTAATCACAGGGACAGGATTTAATCAGCCCCAGCATTTT.

With regard to this clone: Other DNA sequences in this sample translate to the same CDR3. The chain carries TRBV2 and TRBJ2-7; 11 bases fit TRBD1. With V trimmed by 6 bases and J by 3 bases, 1 base remained unmatched. CDR1 is SNHLY and CDR2 is FYNNEI in the germline V gene. The CDR3 is 13 residues long. The CDR3 sequence is CASSGTGGYEQYF. The CDR3 nucleotides read TGTGCCAGCAGCGGGACAGGGGGCTACGAGCAGTACTTC.

This clone was seen just once. This chain connects TRBV4-2 to TRBJ2-7; possible D gene TRBD1, 7 bases. Between the trimmed V and J ends, which lost 1 base and 0 bases, there was a span of 28 bases. Germline V gene sequence: CDR1 LGHNA, CDR2 YNFKEQ. This CDR3 region has 21 residues. CDR3 in amino acids: CASSQAGQPGLSSLSSYEQYF. In DNA form, the CDR3 reads TGTGCCAGCAGCCAAGCGGGACAGCCGGGACTCTCATCCTTAAGCTCCTACGAGCAGTACTTC.

This chain joins TRBV27 and TRBJ2-7; a weak D match, TRBD1 (5 bases). The CDR3 contains 12 residues. The V end was cut by 7 bases, the J end by 6 bases, with 13 bases between. Germline V gene lookup returns CDR1 MNHEY and CDR2 SMNVEV (reference sequence). CDR3 sequence (DNA): TGTGCCAGCAAAACTGGGGCAGCCGAGCAGTACTTC. Translation: CASKTGAAEQYF.

The V and J genes are TRBV3-1 (or the pseudogene TRBV3-2) and TRBJ1-6; D is uncertain. Germline V gene data show CDR1 as LGHDT and CDR2 as YNNKEL (reference sequence). V was pared by 1 base and J by 9 bases, with 7 bases between. This CDR3 has 13 amino acids. Here the CDR3 reads CASSQVGSSPLHF. CDR3 DNA: TGTGCCAGCAGCCAAGTTGGGAGTTCACCCCTCCACTTT.

This chain connects TRBV7-9 to TRBJ1-2, with D perhaps TRBD1 (6 bases). V lost 1 base and J 4 bases, leaving 10 bases between the germline ends. Germline CDR1 SEHNR, CDR2 FQNEAQ (reference sequence). The CDR3 spans 14 residues. For the CDR3, the DNA is TGTGCCAGCAGCTTAGACGGGGGGCCCTATGGCTACACCTTC. This gives the protein CASSLDGGPYGYTF.

This clone was observed a single time. The chain recombines TRBV7-9 with TRBJ2-7; 7 nucleotides match TRBD1. There are 14 residues in the CDR3. V gave up 1 base and J gave up 7 bases; unmatched junction bases: 7. Germline CDR1 is SEHNR and CDR2 is FQNEAQ (reference sequence). The CDR3 nucleotides are TGTGCCAGCAGCTTAGACTGGACAGGAAGAGAGCAGTACTTC. This encodes CASSLDWTGREQYF.

The rearrangement links TRBV6-6 to TRBJ2-3; 7 bases map to TRBD1. The trim removed 7 bases at V and 6 bases at J, leaving 10 bases unmatched. The germline CDR1 and CDR2 sequences are MNHNY and SVGAGI (reference sequence). This CDR3 has 14 residues. CDR3 sequence reads: CASKEPDRVDTQYF. The CDR3 coding sequence is TGTGCCAGCAAAGAACCTGACAGGGTGGATACGCAGTATTTT.